This T cell receptor (beta chain) was captured by sequencing in a study of T-cell memory formation after mild COVID-19 (dated by TCRdb to 2020 to 2022). A note on the overall study: TCR sequence clusters from the two donors were found to be largely donor specific. The cohort was made up of two young adult volunteers, one female and one male, who were previously healthy. In a couple of donors, T-cell clones that expanded and contracted after mild COVID-19 were followed by sequencing TCRalpha and TCRbeta repertoires longitudinally. The research as a whole found: Contracting CD4+ clones turned up mainly in the CM and EM memory subsets, whereas EMRA was where CD8+ clones were enriched. The second-wave clones that peaked on day 37 were not confirmed to be SARS-CoV-2 specific. Clones contracting from day 15 to 85 had balanced CD4/CD8 phenotypes, while a second wave expanding from day 15 to 37 was biased towards CD4+. Only a couple of mild cases were covered by the study, and larger cohorts that include severe cases with pre-infection samples were considered necessary. Some responding clones were detected in pre-infection memory, suggesting pre-existing cross-reactive memory T cells joined the SARS-CoV-2 response.

PBMCs were isolated by Ficoll-Paque density gradient centrifugation. These reads were obtained on an Illumina NovaSeq 6000. Using 5'RACE with constant-segment primers, TCRalpha and TCRbeta cDNA libraries were constructed, with sample barcodes and unique molecular identifiers added in the process. Trizol reagent was used to extract RNA from every sample. The libraries were amplified in two PCR steps, and the second step added a second sample barcode and Illumina TruSeq adapters. The libraries were sequenced on an Illumina NovaSeq using 2 x 150 bp paired-end reads. The paper's data handling went like this. Demultiplexing of reads and collapsing into UMI-guided consensus sequences were performed with migec v1.2.7. With mixcr v2.1.11, UMI consensuses were aligned to TRA and TRB V and J templates and assembled into clonotypes. Clonotypes were classified as expanded or contracted when called significant by both edgeR and NoisET, with noise models trained on biological replicates. For edgeR calls, a false discovery rate-adjusted p below 0.01 and a log2 fold-change threshold of 1 were applied. PCA with hierarchical clustering of max-normalized trajectories of the 1000 most abundant clonotypes was used as exploratory dynamics analysis. Separately sequenced CD4+ and CD8+ repertoires were used to assign a CD4 or CD8 phenotype to each responding clone. The public reads were reanalyzed by TCRdb: fastp trimming at Q25, MiXCR alignment, in-frame beta chains only. CDR3 protein duplicates are merged, each entry listing the most common genes and DNA. The V and J calls here are based on TCRdb, not the publication. This sample lists approximately 240,000 distinct CDR3 sequences; about 17% were detected once. The top ten clonotypes cover approximately 3.6% of the sample.

This clonotype has more than one count but fewer than ten. Its cognate antigen has yet to be identified. The sample holds no much larger clone one base away, and base qualities are not on file. Sequenced sample: PBMCs or a T cell subset sorted from them (not recorded which). This TCR was recovered from a man between 18 and 29 years old who had mild COVID-19 (a few samples of this study predate the infection). The sample titles of this study are shuffled in the database, so cell type and time point are left out; the donor was told from shared clones.

The CDR3 reads CASSQEVGTAGNTIYF. Read as DNA, the sequence is TGTGCCAGCAGCCAAGAGGTGGGGACAGCAGGAAACACCATATATTTT. The rearrangement combines TRBV4-2 with TRBJ1-3, with 7 bases in between that match TRBD1. For this chain, trimming is 0 bases at the V end and 4 bases at the J end, and the number of junction bases without a gene match is 6. Per the germline V gene, LGHNA is the CDR1 and YNFKEQ is the CDR2. The CDR3 runs 16 residues from the cysteine to the phenylalanine. Of the read, only the CDR3 DNA is kept; its 48 bases are in frame from base 1.